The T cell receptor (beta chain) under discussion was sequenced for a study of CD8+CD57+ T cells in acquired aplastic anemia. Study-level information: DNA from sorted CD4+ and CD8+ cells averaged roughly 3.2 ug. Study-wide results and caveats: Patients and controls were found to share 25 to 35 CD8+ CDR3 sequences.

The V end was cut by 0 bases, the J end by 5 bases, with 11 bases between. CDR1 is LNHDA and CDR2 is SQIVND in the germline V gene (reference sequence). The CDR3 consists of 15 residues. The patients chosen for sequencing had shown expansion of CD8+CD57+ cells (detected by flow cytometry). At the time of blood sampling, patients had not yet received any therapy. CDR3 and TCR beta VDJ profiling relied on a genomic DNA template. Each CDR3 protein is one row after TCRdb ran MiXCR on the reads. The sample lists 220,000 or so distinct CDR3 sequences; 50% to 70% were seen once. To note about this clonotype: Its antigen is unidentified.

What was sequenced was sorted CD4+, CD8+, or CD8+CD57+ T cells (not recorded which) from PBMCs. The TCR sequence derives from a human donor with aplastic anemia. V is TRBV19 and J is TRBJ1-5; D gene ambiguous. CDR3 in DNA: TGTGCCAGTAGTATAGATGAGACGGGCTATCAGCCCCAGCATTTT. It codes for CASSIDETGYQPQHF.